This TCR beta chain was identified in a study of blood T cell repertoires in COVID-19. Background on the study: PBMCs, B-cell-depleted T cells, or T cells were the source of the cDNA or gDNA that made up the material.

How the authors handled the data: The authors estimated nucleated cell counts from reference gene primer amplification. The protocol was immunoSEQ multiplex PCR, while the TCRdb copy is restricted to in-frame clones and leaves out a portion. That table is the source of V, J and clone size, and D and trimming were worked out from the DNA. The sample yields about 160,000 clones, 82% seen once. V was trimmed by 4 bases and J by 3 bases, leaving 14 bases between them. The length of the CDR3 is 15 residues. The germline V gene encodes CDR1 WNHNN and CDR2 SYGVQD (reference sequence). Material: peripheral blood. This chain joins TRBV10-1 and TRBJ2-3, with D possibly matching TRBD1 (6 bases). The origin of this receptor is a woman older than 75 with acute or convalescent COVID-19. CDR3 bases: TGCGCCAGCAGTGCTGGACAGTTCGGGACAGATACGCAGTATTTT. It yields the protein CASSAGQFGTDTQYF.